The present entry profiles one TCR beta chain with its context. In the authors' workflow: It was from reference gene primer amplification that nucleated cell counts were estimated. Only in-frame clones appear in the TCRdb table, and some are missing; sequencing was by immunoSEQ multiplex PCR. That table supplies the V and J calls and clone size; D and trimming were determined from the DNA. Among roughly 200,000 clones listed, about nine tenths were seen once. The germline V gene has CDR1 SGHDN and CDR2 FVKESK. The CDR3 loop spans 15 amino acids. V was clipped by 0 bases and J by 3 bases, with 11 bases between them. This record belongs to a study of blood T cell repertoires in COVID-19. Study at large: The United States, Italy and Spain were the sources of the acute and convalescent COVID-19 samples. Sources were T cells, B-cell-depleted T cells, or PBMCs; the material itself was cDNA or gDNA.

The clonotype was recovered from a man aged 50 or older with acute or convalescent COVID-19. The sample taken for sequencing was peripheral blood. The chain carries TRBV14 and TRBJ1-1; D gene ambiguous. In DNA, the CDR3 is TGTGCCAGCAGCCAAGATTTGTTGGCTTACACTGAAGCTTTCTTT. The encoded protein is CASSQDLLAYTEAFF.